The 9 T cell receptor beta chains below were found in one sample sequenced in a study of T cell changes during pregnancy in multiple sclerosis. Libraries were prepared by immunoSEQ multiplex PCR; TCRdb keeps only in-frame clonotypes and omits some of them. The data contain 35,000 to 50,000 clones, about 87% of them seen just once; the ten biggest clones take up 1% to 1.5%. Sequenced material: CD4+ T cells from peripheral blood mononuclear cells, taken in the second trimester of pregnancy. The receptors were gathered from a female donor with multiple sclerosis, enrolled in a pregnancy study.

The chain couples TRBV21-1 to TRBJ2-1; the D call TRBD2 from the table was never checked on the DNA. TRBV21-1 is a pseudogene locus. The CDR3 has 22 residues. This CDR3 reads CASSKIGPQDSRWGGPYNEQFF. The CDR3 DNA reads TGTGCCAGCAGCAAAATCGGTCCCCAGGACAGTCGATGGGGGGGCCCCTACAATGAGCAGTTCTTC.

The V gene is TRBV7-2, the J gene TRBJ2-5, with D possibly matching TRBD1 (6 bases). The CDR3 runs 13 residues. The V end was cut by 0 bases, the J end by 4 bases, with 6 bases between. CDR1 is SGHTA and CDR2 is FQGNSA in the germline V gene. The CDR3, as DNA: TGTGCCAGCAGCTTAGCGGGGGCAGAGACCCAGTACTTC. It specifies CASSLAGAETQYF.

This chain joins TRBV28 and TRBJ2-4; D is perhaps TRBD1 (5 bases). The germline V and J ends were trimmed by 1 base and 0 bases, with 10 bases remaining between them. CDR1 is MDHEN and CDR2 is SYDVKM in the germline V gene. This CDR3 has 16 amino acids. The DNA of the CDR3 is TGTGCCAGCAGTTTATTCGACAGTGTAGCCAAAAACATTCAGTACTTC. This codes for CASSLFDSVAKNIQYF. Full variable domain (rest looked up from reference TRBV28 and TRBJ2-4): DVKVTQSSRYLVKRTGEKVFLECVQDMDHENMFWYRQDPGLGLRLIYFSYDVKMKEKGDIPEGYSVSREKKERFSLILESASTNQTSMYLCASSLFDSVAKNIQYFGAGTRLSVL.

This chain uses TRBV29-1 with TRBJ1-2; D remains ambiguous. Germline V gives CDR1 SQVTM, CDR2 ANQGSEA. The V gene lost 2 bases and the J gene lost 2 bases, with 12 bases spanning the gap. The CDR3 is 14 residues long. CDR3 nucleotide sequence: TGCAGCGTTGAAAGAGGGAGCTCCAACTATGGCTACACCTTC. It codes for CSVERGSSNYGYTF.

The sample holds a few counts of this clone. The chain combines TRBV23-1 with TRBJ1-1; 7 bases align to TRBD1. TRBV23-1 counts as an open reading frame of uncertain function. This CDR3 has 12 residues. The V gene end was trimmed by 11 bases and the J gene end by 1 base; junction bases not matched to a gene: 4. The CDR3 reads CAEQGRNTEAFF. CDR3 DNA sequence: TGCGCCGAACAGGGGAGGAACACTGAAGCTTTCTTT.

This clone has more than one count but fewer than ten. The V call is TRBV5-6, the J call TRBJ1-2; no firm D call. Per the germline V gene, CDR1 is SGHDT and CDR2 is YYEEEE. The CDR3 contains 13 residues. V lost 2 bases and J 1 base, leaving 6 bases between the germline ends. CDR3 protein: CASSLTVNYGYTF. The CDR3 DNA reads TGTGCCAGCAGCTTAACAGTTAACTATGGCTACACCTTC.

The rearrangement links TRBV10-3 to TRBJ2-3; a possible D gene is TRBD2 (6 bases). Germline V lookup: CDR1 ENHRY, CDR2 SYGVKD. This CDR3 contains 15 residues. The V gene lost 0 bases and the J gene lost 4 bases, with 11 bases spanning the gap. The CDR3 protein is CAISESAGWADTQYF. The CDR3 region has the DNA TGTGCCATCAGTGAGTCGGCGGGGTGGGCAGATACGCAGTATTTT.

V usage is TRBV29-1 and J usage is TRBJ1-1; no reliable D call. This CDR3 has 12 residues. Trimming removed 5 bases from V and 3 bases from J, with 10 bases in between. Germline V CDR1 and CDR2: SQVTM, ANQGSEA. CDR3 nucleotides: TGCAGCGTTCAAAGAGGCGACACTGAAGCTTTCTTT. Amino acid sequence: CSVQRGDTEAFF.

The CDR3 DNA reads TGTGCCAGCAGCTCGACTCCATACTTCACAGATACGCAGTATTTT. Protein sequence: CASSSTPYFTDTQYF. This chain links TRBV7-3 with TRBJ2-3; D call uncertain. Trimming took 4 bases from V and 2 from J, leaving 13 bases between them. The CDR3 consists of 15 residues. The germline V gene has CDR1 SGHTA and CDR2 FQGTGA.